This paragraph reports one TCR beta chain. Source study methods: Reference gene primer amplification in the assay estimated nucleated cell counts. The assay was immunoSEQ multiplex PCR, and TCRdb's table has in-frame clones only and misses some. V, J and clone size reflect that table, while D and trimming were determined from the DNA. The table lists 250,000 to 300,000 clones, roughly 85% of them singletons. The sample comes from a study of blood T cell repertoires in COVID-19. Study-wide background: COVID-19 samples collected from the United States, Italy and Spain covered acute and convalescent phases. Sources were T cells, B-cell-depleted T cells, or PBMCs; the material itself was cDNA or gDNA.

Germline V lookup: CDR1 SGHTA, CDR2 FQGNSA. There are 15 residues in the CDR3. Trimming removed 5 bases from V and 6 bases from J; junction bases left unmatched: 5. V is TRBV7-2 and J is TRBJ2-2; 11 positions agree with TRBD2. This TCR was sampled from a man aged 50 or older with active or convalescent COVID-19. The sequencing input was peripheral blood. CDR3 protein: CASSLLAGVAGELFF. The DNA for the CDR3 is TGTGCCAGCAGCCTACTAGCGGGAGTTGCCGGGGAGCTGTTTTTT. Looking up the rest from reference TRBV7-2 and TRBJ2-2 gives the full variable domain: GAGVSQSPSNKVTEKGKDVELRCDPISGHTALYWYRQSLGQGLEFLIYFQGNSAPDKSGLPSDRFSAERTGGSVSTLTIQRTQQEDSAVYLCASSLLAGVAGELFFGEGSRLTVL.